The T cell receptor (beta chain) described here comes from a study of T cells in women clearing cervical HPV infection. The CDR3 consists of 15 residues. The germline CDR1 and CDR2 sequences are MDHEN and SYDVKM. V shed 5 bases and J 7 bases; nucleotides not matched to a gene: 7. Generated by immunoSEQ multiplex PCR, the TCRdb table keeps only in-frame clones and is missing some. Its listing shows some 40,000 clones. About this clone: The read terminates 3 residues ahead of where the CDR3 ends, so the germline J gene completes it.

This sequence joins TRBV28 and TRBJ1-6; 8 nucleotides match TRBD1. The TCR comes from a woman between 18 and 69 years old with a cervical HPV16 infection that either progressed to CIN3+ or cleared (not recorded which). The sequenced sample consisted of blood buffy coat. This CDR3 reads CASSPPTGVNSPLHF. Partial CDR3 DNA: TGTGCCAGCAGTCCTCCGACAGGGGTCAATTCACCC.